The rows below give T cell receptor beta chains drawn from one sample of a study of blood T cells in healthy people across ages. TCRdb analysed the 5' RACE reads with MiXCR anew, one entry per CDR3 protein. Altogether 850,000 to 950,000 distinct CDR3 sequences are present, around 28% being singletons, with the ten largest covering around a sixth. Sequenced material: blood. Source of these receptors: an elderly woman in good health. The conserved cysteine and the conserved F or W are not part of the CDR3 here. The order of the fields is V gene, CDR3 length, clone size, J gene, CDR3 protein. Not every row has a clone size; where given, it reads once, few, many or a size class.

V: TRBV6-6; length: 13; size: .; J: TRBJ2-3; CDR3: ACRGTSGGTDTQY
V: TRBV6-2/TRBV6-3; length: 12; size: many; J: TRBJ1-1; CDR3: ASSYGDMNTEAF
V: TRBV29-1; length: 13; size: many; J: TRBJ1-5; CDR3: SVRTGAYYNQPQH
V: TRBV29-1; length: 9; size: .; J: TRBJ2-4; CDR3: SVAGGLIQY
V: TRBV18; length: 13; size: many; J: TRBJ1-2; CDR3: ASSPDRGAKSGYT
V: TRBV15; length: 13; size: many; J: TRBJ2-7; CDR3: ATSSNSGDPYEQY
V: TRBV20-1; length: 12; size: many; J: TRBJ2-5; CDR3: SAIRGTAQETQY
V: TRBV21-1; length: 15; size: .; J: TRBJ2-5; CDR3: ASSKFPPGRIKETQY
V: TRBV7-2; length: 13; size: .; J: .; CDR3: ASSPGGTTGHEQY
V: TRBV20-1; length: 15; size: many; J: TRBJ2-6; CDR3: SATLTGVRTGANVLT
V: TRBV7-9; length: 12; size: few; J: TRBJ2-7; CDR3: ASSLSGERNEQY
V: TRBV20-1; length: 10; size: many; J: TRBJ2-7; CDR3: SASPGGVEQY
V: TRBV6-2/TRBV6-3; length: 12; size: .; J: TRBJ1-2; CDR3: ASRPDGGAGGYT
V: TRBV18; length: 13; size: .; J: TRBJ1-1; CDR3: ASSPSTGLDTEAF
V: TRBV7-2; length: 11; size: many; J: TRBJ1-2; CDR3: ASSLQGSFGYT
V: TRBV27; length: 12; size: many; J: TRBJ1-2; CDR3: ASSRGALNYGYT
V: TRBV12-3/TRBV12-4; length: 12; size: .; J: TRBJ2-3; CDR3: ASSFGVATDTQY
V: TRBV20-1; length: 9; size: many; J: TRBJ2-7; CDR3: SAGQLYEQY
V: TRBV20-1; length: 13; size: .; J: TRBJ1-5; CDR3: SARMETRGNQPQH
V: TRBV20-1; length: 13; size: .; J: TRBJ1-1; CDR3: SATQGARMNTEAF
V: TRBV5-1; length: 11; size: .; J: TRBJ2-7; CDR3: ASSLAGTSGQY
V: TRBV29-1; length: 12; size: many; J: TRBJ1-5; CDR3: SVEIGSGGQPQH
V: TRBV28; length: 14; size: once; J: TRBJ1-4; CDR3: ASSSYSAATNEKLF
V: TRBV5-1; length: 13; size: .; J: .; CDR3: ASSSPESGSYEQY
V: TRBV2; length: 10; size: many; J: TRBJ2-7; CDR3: ASTTGVYEQY
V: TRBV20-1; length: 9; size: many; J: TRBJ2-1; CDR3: SASKWGEQF
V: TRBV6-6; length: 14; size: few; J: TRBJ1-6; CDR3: ASSYSDRGTNSPLH
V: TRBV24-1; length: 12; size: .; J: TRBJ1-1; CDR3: ATSDSQGITEAF
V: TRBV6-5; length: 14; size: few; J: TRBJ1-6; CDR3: ASRPRDRGFNSPLH
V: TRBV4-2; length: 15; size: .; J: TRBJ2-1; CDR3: ASSQEGIGGLRDEQF
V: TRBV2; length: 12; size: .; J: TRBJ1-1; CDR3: ARNRGQVNTEAF
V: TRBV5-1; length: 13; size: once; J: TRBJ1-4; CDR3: ASSPGALADEKLF
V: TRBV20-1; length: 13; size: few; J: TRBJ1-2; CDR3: STESIDISNYGYT
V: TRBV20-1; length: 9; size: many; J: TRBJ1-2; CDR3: SATGVYGYT
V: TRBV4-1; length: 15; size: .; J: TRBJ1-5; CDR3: ASSPGPLQGSNQPQH
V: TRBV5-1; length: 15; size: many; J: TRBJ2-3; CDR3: ASSWKTSGGATDTQY
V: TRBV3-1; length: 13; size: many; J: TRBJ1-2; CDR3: ASSRNQGGGYGYT
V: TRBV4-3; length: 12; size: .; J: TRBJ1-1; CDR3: ASSLTRGETEAF
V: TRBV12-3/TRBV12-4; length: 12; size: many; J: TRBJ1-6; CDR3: ASSKTVTYSPLH
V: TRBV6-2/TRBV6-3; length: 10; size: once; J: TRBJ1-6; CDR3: ASSSLRLPRH
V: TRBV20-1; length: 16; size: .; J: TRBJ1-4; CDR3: SARAAPGQPATNEKLF
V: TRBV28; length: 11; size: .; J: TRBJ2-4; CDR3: ASSFDSGNGQY
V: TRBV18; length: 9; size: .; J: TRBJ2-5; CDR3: ASSPMKTQY
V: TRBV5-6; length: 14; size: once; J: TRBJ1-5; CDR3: ASSPDRGTSNQPQH
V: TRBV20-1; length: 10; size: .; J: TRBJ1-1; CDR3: SAPQTNTEAF
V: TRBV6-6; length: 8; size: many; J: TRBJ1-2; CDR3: ASKGNGYT
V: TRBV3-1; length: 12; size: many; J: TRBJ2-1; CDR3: ASSQAGGHNEQF
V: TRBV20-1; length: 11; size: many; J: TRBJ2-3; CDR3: SATLGSTDTQY
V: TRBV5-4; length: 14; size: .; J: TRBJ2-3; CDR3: ASSSDRARGTDTQY
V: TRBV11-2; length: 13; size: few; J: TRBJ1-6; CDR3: ASSLSDRGSSPLH
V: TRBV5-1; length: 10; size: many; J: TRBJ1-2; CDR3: ASRRDAYGYT
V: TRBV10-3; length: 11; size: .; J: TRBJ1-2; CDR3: AIRLGQNYGYT
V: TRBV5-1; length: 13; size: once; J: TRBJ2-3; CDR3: ASSLATSLSGTQY
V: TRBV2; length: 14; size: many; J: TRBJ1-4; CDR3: ASSGRGTGTNEKLF
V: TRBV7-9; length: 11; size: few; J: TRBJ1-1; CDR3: ACSVAGSAEAF